Below are 31 T cell receptor beta chains sequenced from a single sample in a study of blood T cell repertoires in COVID-19. The data were produced by immunoSEQ multiplex PCR, yet TCRdb's version contains in-frame clones alone and is incomplete. The table shows approximately 150,000 clones, with 84% occurring only once. Specimen: peripheral blood. These TCRs come from a woman older than 75 with COVID-19, enrolled during active disease.

This clone occurred a few times. As DNA, the CDR3 is TGTGCCAGCATAGCGGGTGGGGGGAAAAACAATGAGCAGTTCTTC. This encodes CASIAGGGKNNEQFF. This chain connects TRBV2 to TRBJ2-1; 7 bases are a match to TRBD2. Germline V gene data show CDR1 as SNHLY and CDR2 as FYNNEI. The CDR3 has 15 amino acids. With 7 bases clipped from V and 5 bases from J, the junction kept 11 bases outside the gene matches.

V usage is TRBV2 and J usage is TRBJ1-2; no firm D call. With 6 bases removed from V and 4 bases from J, the gap between germline ends came to 12 bases. The CDR3 loop spans 13 amino acids. CDR1 is SNHLY, CDR2 FYNNEI, per germline. The CDR3 region has the DNA TGTGCCAGCAGAGCGGACGGTCCCTATGGCTACACCTTC. This gives the protein CASRADGPYGYTF.

This chain joins TRBV9 and TRBJ2-3; the D is unclear. Per germline, CDR1 SGDLS and CDR2 YYNGEE. Trimming shortened V by 2 bases and J by 0 bases, and 7 bases separated the two germline ends. This CDR3 spans 14 amino acids. CDR3 coding DNA: TGTGCCAGCAGCGTTCCCACTAGCACAGATACGCAGTATTTT. Protein product: CASSVPTSTDTQYF. Variable domain in full (rest from reference TRBV9 and TRBJ2-3): DSGVTQTPKHLITATGQRVTLRCSPRSGDLSVYWYQQSLDQGLQFLIQYYNGEERAKGNILERFSAQQFPDLHSELNLSSLELGDSALYFCASSVPTSTDTQYFGPGTRLTVL.

This clone has just one count. J is TRBJ2-5 and V is TRBV11-2; D is undetermined. In germline, CDR1 is SGHAT, CDR2 FQNNGV. There are 13 residues in the CDR3. Deletions cut 2 bases from V and 6 bases from J, with 10 bases between. DNA for the CDR3: TGTGCCAGCAGCTTATACGGAGCAAAGACCCAGTACTTC. Protein sequence: CASSLYGAKTQYF.

The gene calls are TRBV2 and TRBJ2-5; 7 nucleotides align to TRBD1. The CDR3 is 14 residues long. The germline CDR1 and CDR2 sequences are SNHLY and FYNNEI. Losses at the gene ends were 4 bases for V and 4 bases for J; bases not matched to a gene: 6. The CDR3 is CASSGRGRLETQYF. DNA for the CDR3: TGTGCCAGCAGTGGTAGGGGGCGATTAGAGACCCAGTACTTC.

The chain carries TRBV4-2 and TRBJ1-2, with D unclear. Looked up from germline, CDR1 is LGHNA and CDR2 is YNFKEQ. V shed 2 bases and J shed 13 bases, with 11 bases lying between them. The CDR3 contains 11 residues. DNA of the CDR3: TGTGCCAGCAGCCAAAGCGGGGTCCTCACCTTC. Translated: CASSQSGVLTF.

The gene calls are TRBV24-1 and TRBJ1-1, with 9 bases that match TRBD1. J gave up 3 bases and V 7 bases, and 2 bases lay outside the gene matches. Per germline, CDR1 KGHDR and CDR2 SFDVKD. CDR3 length: 13 amino acids. The CDR3 bases are TGTGCCACCAGACGGACAGGGGACACTGAAGCTTTCTTT. Residues: CATRRTGDTEAFF.

This chain links TRBV7-6 with TRBJ1-3; D not certain. The germline gives CDR1 SGHVS, CDR2 FNYEAQ. V was pared by 5 bases and J by 0 bases, with 23 bases between. The CDR3 is 19 amino acids. The CDR3 DNA reads TGTGCCAGCAGCACTATATCGTCATGGCGTCCAGTCTCTGGAAACACCATATATTTT. The encoded protein is CASSTISSWRPVSGNTIYF.

This sequence joins TRBV20-1 and TRBJ1-3, with 8 bases matching TRBD1. Unmatched junction bases numbered 8, after V lost 3 bases and J lost 4 bases. This CDR3 has 15 residues. In germline, CDR1 is DFQATT, CDR2 SNEGSKA (reference sequence). The CDR3: CSASQGAVRGNTIYF. The CDR3 DNA sequence: TGCAGTGCTAGTCAGGGGGCCGTTAGGGGAAACACCATATATTTT.

The rearrangement uses TRBV5-4 and TRBJ2-7, with 10 positions matching TRBD2. Germline CDR1 is SGHNT and CDR2 is YYREEE (reference sequence). The CDR3 extends over 15 amino acids. The ends lost 0 bases at V and 5 bases at J; junction bases unmatched: 5. In DNA, the CDR3 is TGTGCCAGCAGCTTGGAAACTAGCGGGGATCACGAGCAGTACTTC. Its protein is CASSLETSGDHEQYF.

Written as DNA, the CDR3 is TGTGCCAGTAGTATAGAGCGAGGGCCACCCGTCTATGGCTACACCTTC. It yields the protein CASSIERGPPVYGYTF. The V call is TRBV19, the J call TRBJ1-2; D gene uncertain. V shed 0 bases and J shed 4 bases, with 15 bases lying between them. Germline V CDR1 and CDR2: LNHDA, SQIVND (reference sequence). This CDR3 spans 16 amino acids.

The rearrangement uses TRBV19 and TRBJ2-1; 9 bases fit TRBD2. The CDR3 length is 20 residues. V was clipped by 3 bases and J by 1 base; unmatched bases: 16. The germline V gene encodes CDR1 LNHDA and CDR2 SQIVND (reference sequence). In nucleotides, the CDR3 is TGTGCCAGTAGTATGCGCCCCGGGACTAGCAGGAGGGGGTCCTACAATGAGCAGTTCTTC. This gives the protein CASSMRPGTSRRGSYNEQFF.

DNA for the CDR3: TGTGCCAGCAGTGATGGGGGGACGGCGAAGACCCAGTACTTC. Residues: CASSDGGTAKTQYF. This sequence joins TRBV2 and TRBJ2-5; D perhaps matches TRBD2 (6 bases). V was cut by 3 bases and J by 6 bases, with 14 bases left in between. This CDR3 is 14 amino acids long. Germline V gene sequence: CDR1 SNHLY, CDR2 FYNNEI.

This sequence joins TRBV5-1 and TRBJ1-1; perhaps TRBD1 as D (5 bases). V was shortened by 1 base and J by 4 bases, with 8 bases between the two germline ends. CDR1 SGHRS and CDR2 YFSETQ come from the germline V gene. CDR3 length: 13 residues. CDR3 sequence: CASSLLGVTEAFF. The CDR3 DNA follows: TGCGCCAGCAGCTTGTTAGGGGTCACTGAAGCTTTCTTT. Filled out from reference TRBV5-1 and TRBJ1-1, the complete variable domain reads KAGVTQTPRYLIKTRGQQVTLSCSPISGHRSVSWYQQTPGQGLQFLFEYFSETQRNKGNFPGRFSGRQFSNSRSEMNVSTLELGDSALYLCASSLLGVTEAFFGQGTRLTVV.

This chain joins TRBV6-5 and TRBJ1-1; 11 bases match TRBD1. This CDR3 is 14 amino acids long. Germline values: CDR1 MNHEY, CDR2 SVGAGI. V was pared by 6 bases and J by 4 bases, with 4 bases of the junction left unmatched. In DNA form, the CDR3 reads TGTGCCAGCAGCGGACAGGGGGCGATCACTGAAGCTTTCTTT. It specifies CASSGQGAITEAFF.

The genes are TRBV19 and TRBJ2-2; 8 positions match TRBD1. The CDR3 consists of 14 residues. CDR1 and CDR2 (germline): LNHDA, SQIVND (reference sequence). The CDR3 protein is CASGTGGNTGELFF. CDR3 nucleotide sequence: TGTGCAAGTGGGACAGGAGGGAACACCGGGGAGCTGTTTTTT.

CDR3 loop: CASSLQGLGYGYTF. The CDR3 DNA follows: TGTGCCAGCAGCCTACAGGGTTTGGGCTATGGCTACACCTTC. The rearrangement joins TRBV3-1 (or the pseudogene TRBV3-2) to TRBJ1-2, with D possibly being TRBD1 (6 bases). The germline V and J ends were trimmed by 4 bases and 4 bases, with 13 bases remaining between them. Germline loops: CDR1 LGHDT, CDR2 YNNKEL (reference sequence). The CDR3 is made up of 14 amino acids.

This chain joins TRBV28 and TRBJ1-6; D perhaps matches TRBD1 (6 bases). Trimming took off 11 bases at V and 10 bases at J, with 12 bases between the two ends. Germline V gene data show CDR1 as MDHEN and CDR2 as SYDVKM. The CDR3 runs 11 residues. The CDR3 spells CAGGAGSPLHF. As DNA, the CDR3 is TGTGCCGGGGGGGCTGGATCACCCCTCCACTTT. Combining the CDR3 with reference TRBV28 and TRBJ1-6 gives the whole variable domain DVKVTQSSRYLVKRTGEKVFLECVQDMDHENMFWYRQDPGLGLRLIYFSYDVKMKEKGDIPEGYSVSREKKERFSLILESASTNQTSMYLCAGGAGSPLHFGNGTRLTVT.

V and J are TRBV7-2 and TRBJ1-5, with D hard to call. CDR1 is SGHTA and CDR2 is FQGNSA in the germline V gene. This CDR3 region has 15 residues. Trimming shortened V by 4 bases and J by 7 bases, and 17 bases separated the two germline ends. This CDR3 reads CASSSGSRDGQPQHF. DNA of the CDR3: TGTGCCAGCAGCTCGGGTTCTCGGGATGGACAGCCCCAGCATTTT.

This chain links TRBV13 with TRBJ2-5; D remains ambiguous. CDR3 size: 13 residues. Deletions cut 1 base from V and 2 bases from J, with 5 bases between. The germline V gene has CDR1 PRHDT and CDR2 FYEKMQ (reference sequence). The CDR3 nucleotides are TGTGCCAGCAGCTTAGTTCAGCAAGAGACCCAGTACTTC. Translated: CASSLVQQETQYF.

Details on this clone: One end of the junction is discordant with germline, which a read error may explain. The chain joins TRBV2 to TRBJ2-3; 7 bases fit TRBD2. Germline V gene lookup returns CDR1 SNHLY and CDR2 FYNNEI. The CDR3 sequence is 15 residues long. The CDR3 loop is CASREGLGSTDTQYF. The CDR3, as DNA: TGTGCCAGCAGGGAAGGACTAGGCAGCACAGATACGCAGTATTTT. Combining the CDR3 with reference TRBV2 and TRBJ2-3 gives the whole variable domain EPEVTQTPSHQVTQMGQEVILRCVPISNHLYFYWYRQILGQKVEFLVSFYNNEISEKSEIFDDQFSVERPDGSNFTLKIRSTKLEDSAMYFCASREGLGSTDTQYFGPGTRLTVL.

The J gene is TRBJ2-7, the V gene TRBV5-4; a possible D gene is TRBD1 (6 bases). The V end was cut by 4 bases, the J end by 3 bases, with 17 bases between. Germline V lookup: CDR1 SGHNT, CDR2 YYREEE (reference sequence). The CDR3 has 15 residues. For the CDR3, the DNA is TGTGCCAGCAGCGTACCTGCAGGGGTGAACTACGAGCAGTACTTC. Residues: CASSVPAGVNYEQYF.

The sample holds one count of this clone. The rearrangement uses TRBV9 and TRBJ2-5, with TRBD2 matching over 8 bases. V shed 2 bases, J shed 2 bases, and the junction held 8 bases outside the gene matches. CDR1 SGDLS and CDR2 YYNGEE come from the germline V gene. The CDR3 runs 16 residues. The CDR3 reads CASSVALAGRQETQYF. DNA for the CDR3: TGTGCCAGCAGCGTCGCGCTAGCGGGTCGTCAAGAGACCCAGTACTTC.

The chain employs TRBV19 and TRBJ2-1; 10 nucleotides align to TRBD1. Germline loops: CDR1 LNHDA, CDR2 SQIVND (reference sequence). This CDR3 has 14 residues. Losses at the gene ends were 5 bases for V and 10 bases for J; bases not matched to a gene: 8. The CDR3 DNA is TGTGCCAGTAGTGCGGGACAGGGGCTGGGCGAGCAGTTCTTC. Protein product: CASSAGQGLGEQFF.

This clone has just one count. This chain uses TRBV6-5 with TRBJ2-7, with D perhaps matching TRBD1 (7 bases). Germline CDR1 is MNHEY and CDR2 is SVGAGI. CDR3 length: 14 residues. V lost 6 bases, J lost 7 bases, and 19 bases lay in between. The chain's CDR3 is CASREGTAGGEQYF. The CDR3 DNA is TGTGCCAGCAGGGAGGGGACAGCTGGGGGGGAGCAGTACTTC.

The genes are TRBV7-2 and TRBJ2-1; 7 positions match TRBD2. The CDR3 is 14 amino acids. The trim removed 5 bases at V and 3 bases at J, leaving 4 bases unmatched. CDR1 is SGHTA, CDR2 FQGNSA, per germline. This chain's CDR3 is CASSHRDYYNEQFF. As DNA, the CDR3 is TGTGCCAGCAGCCACCGGGACTACTACAATGAGCAGTTCTTC.

The chain joins TRBV5-6 to TRBJ2-2; TRBD1 matches 10 bases. V gave up 2 bases and J gave up 4 bases; unmatched junction bases: 5. Germline V CDR1 and CDR2: SGHDT, YYEEEE. CDR3 length equals 16 residues. The CDR3 loop is CASSLDGTGVTGELFF. Here the CDR3 DNA reads TGTGCCAGCAGCTTAGACGGGACAGGGGTCACCGGGGAGCTGTTTTTT.

In regard to this clone: Other DNA sequences in the same sample also yield this CDR3. J is TRBJ2-2 and V is TRBV6-5; D uncertain. V was cut by 6 bases and J by 3 bases, with 5 bases left in between. The germline gives CDR1 MNHEY, CDR2 SVGAGI. The CDR3 spans 12 residues. CDR3 nucleotide sequence: TGTGCCAGCAGCCGCGACACCGGGGAGCTGTTTTTT. Protein sequence: CASSRDTGELFF.

This chain joins TRBV19 and TRBJ2-1; 8 bases fit TRBD2. The ends lost 4 bases at V and 1 base at J; junction bases unmatched: 3. Germline V gene lookup returns CDR1 LNHDA and CDR2 SQIVND (reference sequence). This CDR3 has 15 residues. The CDR3 coding sequence is TGTGCCAGTAGTAAATTAGCGGGATCCTACAATGAGCAGTTCTTC. It is translated as CASSKLAGSYNEQFF.

The chain carries TRBV2 and TRBJ1-2; 7 bases match TRBD1. Germline CDR1 and CDR2: SNHLY and FYNNEI. The junction had 0 bases not matched to a gene; V was cut back by 5 bases and J by 3 bases. The CDR3 runs 12 residues. The CDR3 loop is CASSQGDYGYTF. CDR3 sequence (DNA): TGTGCCAGCAGTCAGGGGGACTATGGCTACACCTTC.

This clone was recorded once. The chain uses TRBV30 and TRBJ2-1; no definite D call. V gave up 4 bases and J gave up 8 bases, with 15 bases separating them. This CDR3 has 13 residues. Germline V gives CDR1 GTSNPN, CDR2 SVGIG (reference sequence). CDR3 sequence (DNA): TGTGCCTGGACCGGTGCCTATCGCGATGAGCAGTTCTTC. Residues: CAWTGAYRDEQFF.